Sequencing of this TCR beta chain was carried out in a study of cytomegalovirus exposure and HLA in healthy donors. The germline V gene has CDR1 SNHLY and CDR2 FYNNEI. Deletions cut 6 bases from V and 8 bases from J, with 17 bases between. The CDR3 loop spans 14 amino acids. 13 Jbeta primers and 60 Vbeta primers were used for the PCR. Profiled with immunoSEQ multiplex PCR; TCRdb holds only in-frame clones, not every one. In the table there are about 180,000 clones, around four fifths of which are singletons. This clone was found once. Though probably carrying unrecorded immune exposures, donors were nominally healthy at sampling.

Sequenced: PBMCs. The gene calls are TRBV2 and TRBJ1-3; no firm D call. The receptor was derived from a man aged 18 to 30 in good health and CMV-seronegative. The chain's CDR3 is CASRTGPREDTIYF. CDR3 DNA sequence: TGTGCCAGCAGGACCGGGCCCCGGGAGGACACCATATATTTT.